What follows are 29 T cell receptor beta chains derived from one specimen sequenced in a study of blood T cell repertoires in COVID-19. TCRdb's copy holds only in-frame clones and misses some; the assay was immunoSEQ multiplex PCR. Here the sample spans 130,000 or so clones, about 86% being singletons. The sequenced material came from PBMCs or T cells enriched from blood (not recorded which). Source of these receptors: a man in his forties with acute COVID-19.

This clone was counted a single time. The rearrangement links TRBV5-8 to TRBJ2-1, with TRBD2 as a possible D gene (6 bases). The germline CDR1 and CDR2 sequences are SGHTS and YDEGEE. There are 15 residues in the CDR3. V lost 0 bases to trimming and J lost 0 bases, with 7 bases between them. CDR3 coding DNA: TGTGCCAGCAGCTTGGCCGGGAGCTCCTACAATGAGCAGTTCTTC. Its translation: CASSLAGSSYNEQFF.

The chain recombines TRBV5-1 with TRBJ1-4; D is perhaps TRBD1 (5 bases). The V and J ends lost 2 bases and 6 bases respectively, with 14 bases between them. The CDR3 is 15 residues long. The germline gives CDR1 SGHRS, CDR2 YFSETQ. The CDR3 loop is CASSFQGRSDEKLFF. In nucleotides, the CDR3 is TGCGCCAGCAGCTTTCAGGGTCGGTCGGATGAAAAACTGTTTTTT.

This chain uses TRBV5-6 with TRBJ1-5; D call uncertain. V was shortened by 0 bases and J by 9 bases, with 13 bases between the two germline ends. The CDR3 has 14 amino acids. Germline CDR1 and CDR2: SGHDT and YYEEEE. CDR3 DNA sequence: TGTGCCAGCAGCTTGGGGCAGGCGGGAAGGCCCCAGCATTTT. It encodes CASSLGQAGRPQHF.

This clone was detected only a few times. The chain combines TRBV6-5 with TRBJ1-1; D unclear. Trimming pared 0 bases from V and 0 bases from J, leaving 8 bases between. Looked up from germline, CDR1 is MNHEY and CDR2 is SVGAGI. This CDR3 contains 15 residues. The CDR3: CASSYSSVVNTEAFF. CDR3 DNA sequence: TGTGCCAGCAGTTACTCTTCGGTCGTGAACACTGAAGCTTTCTTT.

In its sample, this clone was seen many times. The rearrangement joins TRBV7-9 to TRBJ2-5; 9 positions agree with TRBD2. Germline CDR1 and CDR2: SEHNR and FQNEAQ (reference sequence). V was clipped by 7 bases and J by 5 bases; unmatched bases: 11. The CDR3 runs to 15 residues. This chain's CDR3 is CASTPWREGRETQYF. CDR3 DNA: TGTGCCAGCACCCCCTGGCGGGAGGGCCGGGAGACCCAGTACTTC. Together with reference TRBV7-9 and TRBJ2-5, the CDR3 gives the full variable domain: DTGVSQNPRHKITKRGQNVTFRCDPISEHNRLYWYRQTLGQGPEFLTYFQNEAQLEKSRLLSDRFSAERPKGSFSTLEIQRTEQGDSAMYLCASTPWREGRETQYFGPGTRLLVL.

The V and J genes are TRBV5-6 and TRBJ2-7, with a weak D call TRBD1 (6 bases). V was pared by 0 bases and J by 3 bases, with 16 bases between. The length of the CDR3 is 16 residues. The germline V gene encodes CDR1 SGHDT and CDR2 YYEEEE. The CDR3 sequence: CASSLAPGDVYYEQYF. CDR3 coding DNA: TGTGCCAGCAGCTTGGCCCCAGGGGATGTCTACTACGAGCAGTACTTC.

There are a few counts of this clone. CDR3 nucleotides: TGCAGCGTGGCTCCCAATCAGGGCGCGGCTTTCTTT. Its protein is CSVAPNQGAAFF. The rearrangement uses TRBV29-1 and TRBJ1-1, with a weak D call TRBD1 (5 bases). The CDR3 is 12 amino acids. CDR1 is SQVTM and CDR2 is ANQGSEA in the germline V gene. Trimming took 6 bases from V and 11 from J, leaving 19 bases between them.

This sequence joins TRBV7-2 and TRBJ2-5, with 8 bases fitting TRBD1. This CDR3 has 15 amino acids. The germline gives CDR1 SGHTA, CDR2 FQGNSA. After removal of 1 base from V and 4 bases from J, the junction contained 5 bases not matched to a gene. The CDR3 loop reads CASSLVVTGGETQYF. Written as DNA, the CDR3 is TGTGCCAGCAGCTTAGTCGTCACAGGGGGAGAGACCCAGTACTTC. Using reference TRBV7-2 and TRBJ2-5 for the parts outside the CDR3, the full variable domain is GAGVSQSPSNKVTEKGKDVELRCDPISGHTALYWYRQSLGQGLEFLIYFQGNSAPDKSGLPSDRFSAERTGGSVSTLTIQRTQQEDSAVYLCASSLVVTGGETQYFGPGTRLLVL.

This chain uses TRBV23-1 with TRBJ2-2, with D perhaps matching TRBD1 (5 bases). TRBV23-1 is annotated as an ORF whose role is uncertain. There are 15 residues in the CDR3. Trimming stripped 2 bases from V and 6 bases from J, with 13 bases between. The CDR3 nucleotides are TGCGCCAGCAGTCAACTTCCAGGGTGGGCCGGGGAGCTGTTTTTT. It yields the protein CASSQLPGWAGELFF.

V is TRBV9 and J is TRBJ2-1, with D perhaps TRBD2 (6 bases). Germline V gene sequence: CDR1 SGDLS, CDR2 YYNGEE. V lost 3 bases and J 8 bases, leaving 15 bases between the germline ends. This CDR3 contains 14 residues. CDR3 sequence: CASSAPGLSYEQFF. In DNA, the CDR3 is TGTGCCAGCAGCGCACCGGGACTGTCTTATGAGCAGTTCTTC.

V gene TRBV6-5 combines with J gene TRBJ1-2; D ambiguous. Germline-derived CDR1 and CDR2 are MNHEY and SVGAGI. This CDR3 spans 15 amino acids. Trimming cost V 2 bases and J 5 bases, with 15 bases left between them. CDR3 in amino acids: CASSYLAGRRYGYTF. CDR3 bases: TGTGCCAGCAGTTACCTGGCCGGGAGACGGTATGGCTACACCTTC.

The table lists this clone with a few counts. CDR3 nucleotide sequence: TGTGCCACCCACGGGTACAATGAGCAGTTCTTC. Residues: CATHGYNEQFF. The rearrangement links TRBV19 to TRBJ2-1; D not certain. The germline V gene encodes CDR1 LNHDA and CDR2 SQIVND (reference sequence). V lost 10 bases and J lost 4, with 8 bases in between. The CDR3 runs 11 residues.

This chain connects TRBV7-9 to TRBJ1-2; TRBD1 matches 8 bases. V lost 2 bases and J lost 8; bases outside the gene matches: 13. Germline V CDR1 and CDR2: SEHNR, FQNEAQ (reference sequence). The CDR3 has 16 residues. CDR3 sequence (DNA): TGTGCCAGCAGCTTACACGGGACAGGTGGGGTAGGAGGCTACACCTTC. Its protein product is CASSLHGTGGVGGYTF.

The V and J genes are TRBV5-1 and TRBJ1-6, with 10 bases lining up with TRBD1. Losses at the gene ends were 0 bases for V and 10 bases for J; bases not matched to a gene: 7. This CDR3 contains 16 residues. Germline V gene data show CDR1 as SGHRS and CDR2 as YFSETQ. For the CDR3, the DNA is TGCGCCAGCAGCTTGGCCTCTGGGACAGGGGACTCACCCCTCCACTTT. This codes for CASSLASGTGDSPLHF.

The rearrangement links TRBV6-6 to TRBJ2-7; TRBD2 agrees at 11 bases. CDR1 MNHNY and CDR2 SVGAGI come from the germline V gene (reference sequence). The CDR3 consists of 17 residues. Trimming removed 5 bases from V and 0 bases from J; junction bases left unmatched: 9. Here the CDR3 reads CASSLAGGPTSSYEQYF. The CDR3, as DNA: TGTGCCAGCAGTCTAGCGGGGGGTCCCACCAGCTCCTACGAGCAGTACTTC.

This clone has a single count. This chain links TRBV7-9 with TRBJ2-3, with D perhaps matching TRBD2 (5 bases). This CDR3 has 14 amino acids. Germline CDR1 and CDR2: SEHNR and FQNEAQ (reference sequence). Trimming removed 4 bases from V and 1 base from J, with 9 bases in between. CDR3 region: CASSSDSRTDTQYF. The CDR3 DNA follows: TGTGCCAGCAGCTCGGACTCCCGCACAGATACGCAGTATTTT.

The chain's CDR3 is CASSFSGGLAGGETQYF. Here the CDR3 DNA reads TGTGCCAGCAGCTTTAGTGGCGGTCTAGCGGGCGGAGAGACCCAGTACTTC. V gene TRBV7-2 combines with J gene TRBJ2-5; TRBD2 matches at 8 bases. With 3 bases clipped from V and 4 bases from J, the junction kept 13 bases outside the gene matches. The CDR3 is 17 amino acids. Germline V gene lookup returns CDR1 SGHTA and CDR2 FQGNSA.

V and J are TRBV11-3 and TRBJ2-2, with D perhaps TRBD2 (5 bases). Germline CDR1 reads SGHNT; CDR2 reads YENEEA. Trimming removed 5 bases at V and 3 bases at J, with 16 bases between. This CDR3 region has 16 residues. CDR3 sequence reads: CASSPHPDFDTGELFF. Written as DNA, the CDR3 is TGTGCCAGCAGCCCTCATCCGGACTTTGACACCGGGGAGCTGTTTTTT.

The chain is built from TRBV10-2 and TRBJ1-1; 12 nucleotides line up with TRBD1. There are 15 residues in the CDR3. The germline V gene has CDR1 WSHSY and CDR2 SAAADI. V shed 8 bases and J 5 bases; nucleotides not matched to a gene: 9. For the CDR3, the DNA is TGCGCCAGCTTCGGGACAGGGGGCTTGAGGACTGAAGCTTTCTTT. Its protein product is CASFGTGGLRTEAFF.

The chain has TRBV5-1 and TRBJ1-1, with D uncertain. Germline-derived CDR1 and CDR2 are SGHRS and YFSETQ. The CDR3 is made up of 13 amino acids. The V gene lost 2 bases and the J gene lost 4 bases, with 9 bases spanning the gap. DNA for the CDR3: TGCGCCAGCAGCTTTACCTCAGGCACTGAAGCTTTCTTT. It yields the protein CASSFTSGTEAFF.

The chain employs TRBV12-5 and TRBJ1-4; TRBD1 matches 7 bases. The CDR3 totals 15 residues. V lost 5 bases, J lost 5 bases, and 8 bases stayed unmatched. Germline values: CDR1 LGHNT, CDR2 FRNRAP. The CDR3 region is CASGPGTADNEKLFF. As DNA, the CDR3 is TGTGCTAGTGGTCCTGGGACAGCGGACAATGAAAAACTGTTTTTT.

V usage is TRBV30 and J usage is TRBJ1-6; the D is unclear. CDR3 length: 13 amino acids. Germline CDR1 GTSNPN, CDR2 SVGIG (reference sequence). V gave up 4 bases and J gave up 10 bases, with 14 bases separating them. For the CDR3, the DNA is TGTGCCTGGATGCGTACGGAAGCGTCACCCCTCCACTTT. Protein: CAWMRTEASPLHF.

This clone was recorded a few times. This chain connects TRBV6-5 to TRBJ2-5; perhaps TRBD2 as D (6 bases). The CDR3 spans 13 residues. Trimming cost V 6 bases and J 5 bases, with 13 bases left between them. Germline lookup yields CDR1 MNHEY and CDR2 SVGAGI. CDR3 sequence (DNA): TGTGCCAGCAGCATACGCGGAGGGGAGACCCAGTACTTC. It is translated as CASSIRGGETQYF.

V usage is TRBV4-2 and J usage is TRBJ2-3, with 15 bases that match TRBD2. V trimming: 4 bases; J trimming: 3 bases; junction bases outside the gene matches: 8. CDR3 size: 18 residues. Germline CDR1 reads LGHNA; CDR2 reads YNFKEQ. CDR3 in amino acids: CASSPGLAGGPRTDTQYF. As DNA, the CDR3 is TGTGCCAGCAGCCCCGGACTAGCGGGAGGGCCTCGAACAGATACGCAGTATTTT.

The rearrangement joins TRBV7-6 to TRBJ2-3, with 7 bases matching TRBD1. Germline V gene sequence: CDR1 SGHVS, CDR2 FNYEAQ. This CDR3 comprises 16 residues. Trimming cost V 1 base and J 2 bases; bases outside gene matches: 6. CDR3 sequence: CASSLGQGDITDTQYF. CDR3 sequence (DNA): TGTGCCAGCAGCTTAGGCCAGGGGGATATCACAGATACGCAGTATTTT.

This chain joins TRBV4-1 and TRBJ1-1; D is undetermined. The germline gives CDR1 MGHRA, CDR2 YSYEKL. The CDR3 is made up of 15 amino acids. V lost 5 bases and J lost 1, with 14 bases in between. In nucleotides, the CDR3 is TGCGCCAGCAGCTTCCATTCGGGAGCGAACACTGAAGCTTTCTTT. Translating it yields CASSFHSGANTEAFF.

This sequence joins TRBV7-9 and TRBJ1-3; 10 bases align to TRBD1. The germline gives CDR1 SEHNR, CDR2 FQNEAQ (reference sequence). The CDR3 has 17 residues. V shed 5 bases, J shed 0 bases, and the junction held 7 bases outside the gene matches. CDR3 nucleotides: TGTGCCAGCAGCCCCGACAGGGGGCTACCCTCTGGAAACACCATATATTTT. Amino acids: CASSPDRGLPSGNTIYF.

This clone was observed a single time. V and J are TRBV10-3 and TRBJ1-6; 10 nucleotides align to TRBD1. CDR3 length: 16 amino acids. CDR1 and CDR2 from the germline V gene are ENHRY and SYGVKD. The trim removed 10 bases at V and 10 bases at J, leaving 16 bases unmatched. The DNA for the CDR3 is TGTGCCACCAGGGGAACATCCGGGACAGGGGAATCACCCCTCCACTTT. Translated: CATRGTSGTGESPLHF.

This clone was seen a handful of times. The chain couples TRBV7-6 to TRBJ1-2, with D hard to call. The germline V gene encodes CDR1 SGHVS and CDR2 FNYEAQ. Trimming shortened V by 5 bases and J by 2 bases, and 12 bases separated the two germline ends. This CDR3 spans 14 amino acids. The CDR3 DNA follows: TGTGCCAGCAGCCCGGCGGGCGGAAACTATGGCTACACCTTC. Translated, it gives CASSPAGGNYGYTF.